The 15 T cell receptor beta chains reported below all come from one sample, sequenced in a study of cytomegalovirus exposure and HLA in healthy donors. Primers included in the PCR were 60 Vbeta and 13 Jbeta primers. Repertoires were generated with immunoSEQ multiplex PCR, while TCRdb's copy carries only in-frame clones and drops some. The sample lists about 160,000 clones, 76% occurring once. Sequencing was performed on PBMCs. The source of these receptors is a man between 60 and 70 years old in good health and CMV-seronegative.

CDR3 sequence reads: CASSLGGGRGLSTEAFF. CDR3 bases: TGTGCCAGCAGCTTAGGAGGTGGCAGGGGGTTAAGCACTGAAGCTTTCTTT. The gene calls are TRBV7-2 and TRBJ1-1, with 7 nucleotides matching TRBD1. The ends lost 1 base at V and 4 bases at J; junction bases unmatched: 12. CDR1 is SGHTA, CDR2 FQGNSA, per germline. The CDR3 has 17 amino acids. The full variable domain, its missing parts supplied by reference TRBV7-2 and TRBJ1-1, is GAGVSQSPSNKVTEKGKDVELRCDPISGHTALYWYRQSLGQGLEFLIYFQGNSAPDKSGLPSDRFSAERTGGSVSTLTIQRTQQEDSAVYLCASSLGGGRGLSTEAFFGQGTRLTVV.

The genes are TRBV30 and TRBJ2-3, with no clear D. Per germline, CDR1 GTSNPN and CDR2 SVGIG (reference sequence). V shed 3 bases and J shed 1 base, with 11 bases lying between them. The CDR3 extends over 14 amino acids. CDR3 loop: CAWSVKLGTDTQYF. Written as DNA, the CDR3 is TGTGCCTGGAGCGTAAAGCTAGGCACAGATACGCAGTATTTT. Together with reference TRBV30 and TRBJ2-3, the CDR3 gives the full variable domain: SQTIHQWPATLVQPVGSPLSLECTVEGTSNPNLYWYRQAAGRGLQLLFYSVGIGQISSEVPQNLSASRPQDRQFILSSKKLLLSDSGFYLCAWSVKLGTDTQYFGPGTRLTVL.

This clone was recorded a few times. The rearrangement links TRBV28 to TRBJ2-7; D is perhaps TRBD2 (5 bases). The germline V gene has CDR1 MDHEN and CDR2 SYDVKM. The CDR3 covers 12 residues. Trimming took off 5 bases at V and 3 bases at J, with 8 bases between the two ends. The CDR3, as DNA: TGTGCCAGCAGTCGGGATCTCTACGAGCAGTACTTC. Its translation is CASSRDLYEQYF.

The chain uses TRBV7-8 and TRBJ2-7, with D maybe TRBD1 (6 bases). Germline V gene lookup returns CDR1 SGHVS and CDR2 FQNEAQ. V lost 2 bases and J 0 bases, leaving 11 bases between the germline ends. The CDR3 runs 15 residues. The CDR3 loop is CASSLSLTGSYEQYF. The CDR3 DNA reads as TGTGCCAGCAGCTTATCTTTGACAGGCTCCTACGAGCAGTACTTC.

The V and J genes are TRBV5-8 and TRBJ1-2, with D tentatively TRBD1 (6 bases). The V end was cut by 0 bases, the J end by 4 bases, with 10 bases between. Germline CDR1 is SGHTS and CDR2 is YDEGEE. CDR3 size: 14 residues. The CDR3 region has the DNA TGTGCCAGCAGCTTGGGGGGGCCTGTCTATGGCTACACCTTC. This sequence encodes CASSLGGPVYGYTF.

V is TRBV10-3 and J is TRBJ2-5; 12 nucleotides align to TRBD2. V shed 3 bases, J shed 2 bases, and the junction held 7 bases outside the gene matches. Germline CDR1 is ENHRY and CDR2 is SYGVKD. The CDR3 is made up of 17 amino acids. The CDR3: CAISDTRLAGAQETQYF. CDR3 DNA sequence: TGTGCCATCAGTGATACTAGACTAGCGGGGGCACAAGAGACCCAGTACTTC.

CDR3 sequence (DNA): TGTGCCAGCAGCCCCGGCAGGGGCAATCAGCCCCAGCATTTT. This sequence encodes CASSPGRGNQPQHF. The chain joins TRBV11-2 to TRBJ1-5; possible D gene TRBD1, 5 bases. V lost 5 bases and J 2 bases, leaving 10 bases between the germline ends. CDR1 and CDR2 (germline): SGHAT, FQNNGV. The CDR3 length is 14 residues.

Details on this clone: The junction differs from germline at one of its ends, possibly a read error. The CDR3 sequence is CAGSLTPDPRLYGYTF. CDR3 nucleotide sequence: TGTGCCGGCAGTTTGACACCGGATCCTCGGCTCTATGGCTACACCTTC. The chain couples TRBV27 to TRBJ1-2; no definite D call. In germline, CDR1 is MNHEY, CDR2 SMNVEV (reference sequence). The CDR3 runs 16 residues.

The chain uses TRBV14 and TRBJ2-1; TRBD2 matches 12 bases. Germline trimming cut 5 bases from V and 9 bases from J; bases unmatched to any gene: 11. This CDR3 comprises 16 residues. Germline V CDR1 and CDR2: SGHDN, FVKESK. The CDR3 DNA sequence: TGTGCCAGCAGCACCCGCCCTAGCGGGGGGGCTGGTGAGCAGTTCTTC. This sequence encodes CASSTRPSGGAGEQFF.

This clone has a handful of counts. The chain links TRBV25-1 to TRBJ2-5, with 8 bases matching TRBD1. Germline CDR1 and CDR2: MGHDK and SYGVNS. Trimming at V came to 6 bases and at J to 1 base, leaving 4 bases not matched to a gene. This CDR3 spans 14 amino acids. The CDR3 DNA reads TGTGCCAGCAGGGGCAGGGGGCCCCAAGAGACCCAGTACTTC. Translating gives CASRGRGPQETQYF.

The chain joins TRBV29-1 to TRBJ2-3, with TRBD2 matching over 9 bases. The V gene end was trimmed by 5 bases and the J gene end by 5 bases; junction bases not matched to a gene: 8. This CDR3 is 14 amino acids long. CDR1 is SQVTM and CDR2 is ANQGSEA in the germline V gene. The CDR3 sequence is CSVWGGGEQDTQYF. The CDR3, as DNA: TGCAGCGTTTGGGGCGGGGGGGAACAAGATACGCAGTATTTT.

The V call is TRBV7-9, the J call TRBJ2-1; D is possibly TRBD2 (7 bases). Per the germline V gene, CDR1 is SEHNR and CDR2 is FQNEAQ (reference sequence). The length of the CDR3 is 16 residues. V lost 5 bases, J lost 7 bases, and 21 bases lay in between. The CDR3 DNA reads as TGTGCCAGCAGCCTAACCCTGGGGGGGCGAGGGAATGAGCAGTTCTTC. It codes for CASSLTLGGRGNEQFF.

The chain joins TRBV28 to TRBJ2-5; D ambiguous. Deletions cut 3 bases from V and 11 bases from J, with 10 bases between. Germline V CDR1 and CDR2: MDHEN, SYDVKM. The CDR3 loop spans 11 amino acids. In nucleotides, the CDR3 is TGTGCCAGCAGTTTGCAGCTGGAGCAGTACTTC. Translating gives CASSLQLEQYF.

Worth noting for this clone: Relative to the germline gene, one junction end is altered; a read error may explain this. The chain is built from TRBV7-2 and TRBJ2-3, with 10 bases matching TRBD2. This CDR3 region has 15 residues. Looked up from germline, CDR1 is SGHTA and CDR2 is FQGNSA. This CDR3 reads CVSSFRAGGVDTQYF. Here the CDR3 DNA reads TGTGTCAGCAGCTTTCGAGCGGGAGGGGTAGATACGCAGTATTTT.

This clone turned up a few times. J is TRBJ2-2 and V is TRBV28; 10 bases line up with TRBD1. The CDR3 has 15 amino acids. With 6 bases clipped from V and 3 bases from J, the junction kept 4 bases outside the gene matches. Germline CDR1 is MDHEN and CDR2 is SYDVKM. The CDR3 nucleotides read TGTGCCAGCAGGGGACAGGGGAGGGACACCGGGGAGCTGTTTTTT. Amino acids: CASRGQGRDTGELFF.